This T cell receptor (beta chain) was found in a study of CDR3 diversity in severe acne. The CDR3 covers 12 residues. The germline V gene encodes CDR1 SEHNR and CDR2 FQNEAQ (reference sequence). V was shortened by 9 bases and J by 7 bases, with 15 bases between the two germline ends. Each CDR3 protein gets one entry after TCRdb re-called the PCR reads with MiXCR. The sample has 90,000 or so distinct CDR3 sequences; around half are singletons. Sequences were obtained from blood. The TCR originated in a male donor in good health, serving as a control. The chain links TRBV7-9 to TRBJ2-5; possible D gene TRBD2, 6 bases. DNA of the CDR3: TGTGCCAGTAGTATAGTCGGGGGGACCCAGTACTTC. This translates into CASSIVGGTQYF.